The clone carrying this TCR beta chain was counted many times. As yet, its antigen is unknown. Germline CDR1 is SGHAT and CDR2 is FQNNGV. V shed 1 base and J shed 2 bases, with 11 bases lying between them. The CDR3 consists of 15 residues. The entry originates in a study of T cells in Graves' hyperthyroidism and ophthalmopathy. Study conclusions and caveats: The majority of expanded thyroid clonotypes above 0.001 also appeared in blood.

Amplified TCR beta CDR3 regions derived from RNA transcripts. The HTBI primer set was used in a first-round RT-PCR of the TCR CDR3. TCRdb reprocessed the multiplex PCR reads via MiXCR and lists one record per CDR3 protein. Here the sample spans some 580,000 distinct CDR3 sequences, approximately 15% being singletons. The sequence was collected from a woman aged 40 to 55 with Graves' ophthalmopathy. This chain connects TRBV11-2 to TRBJ1-1; D is unclear. Sequencing was performed on blood. In DNA form, the CDR3 reads TGTGCCAGCAGCTTAGCAGCCTCGGGAAACACTGAAGCTTTCTTT. Its protein is CASSLAASGNTEAFF.